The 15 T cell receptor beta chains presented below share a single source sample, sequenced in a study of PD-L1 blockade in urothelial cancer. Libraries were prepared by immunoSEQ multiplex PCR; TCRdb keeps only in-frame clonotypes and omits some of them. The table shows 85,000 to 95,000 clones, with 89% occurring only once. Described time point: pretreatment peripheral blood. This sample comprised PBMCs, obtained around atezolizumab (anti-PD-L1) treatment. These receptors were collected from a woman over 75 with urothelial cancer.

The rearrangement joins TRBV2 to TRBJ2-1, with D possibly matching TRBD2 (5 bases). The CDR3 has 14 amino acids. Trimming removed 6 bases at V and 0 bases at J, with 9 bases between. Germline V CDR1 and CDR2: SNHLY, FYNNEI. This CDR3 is CASRRESSYNEQFF. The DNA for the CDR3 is TGTGCCAGCAGAAGGGAGAGCTCCTACAATGAGCAGTTCTTC.

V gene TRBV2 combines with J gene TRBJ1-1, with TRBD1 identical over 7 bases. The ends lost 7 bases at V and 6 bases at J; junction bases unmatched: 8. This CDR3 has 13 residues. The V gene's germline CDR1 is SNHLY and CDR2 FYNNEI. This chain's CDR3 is CASNPRGAAEAFF. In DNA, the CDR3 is TGTGCCAGCAACCCCAGGGGGGCCGCTGAAGCTTTCTTT.

CDR3 in DNA: TGTGCCAGCAGCTCCCCCGAGACTAGCAGGCCCTACGAGCAGTACTTC. The encoded protein is CASSSPETSRPYEQYF. The gene calls are TRBV7-2 and TRBJ2-7; 7 bases align to TRBD2. V lost 4 bases, J lost 2 bases, and 11 bases stayed unmatched. Germline V gene data show CDR1 as SGHTA and CDR2 as FQGNSA. The CDR3 is 16 amino acids.

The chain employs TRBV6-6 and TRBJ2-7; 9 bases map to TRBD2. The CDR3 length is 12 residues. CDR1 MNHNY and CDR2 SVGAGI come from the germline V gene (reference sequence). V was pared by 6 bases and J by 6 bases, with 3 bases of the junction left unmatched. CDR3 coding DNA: TGTGCCAGCAGCCAACTAGCGGGCGAGCAGTACTTC. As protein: CASSQLAGEQYF.

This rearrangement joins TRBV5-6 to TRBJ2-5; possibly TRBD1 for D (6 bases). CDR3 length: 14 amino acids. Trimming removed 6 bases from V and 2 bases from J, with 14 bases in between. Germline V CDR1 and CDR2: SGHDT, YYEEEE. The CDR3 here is CASNLDRTQETQYF. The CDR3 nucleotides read TGTGCCAGCAACCTCGACAGGACTCAAGAGACCCAGTACTTC.

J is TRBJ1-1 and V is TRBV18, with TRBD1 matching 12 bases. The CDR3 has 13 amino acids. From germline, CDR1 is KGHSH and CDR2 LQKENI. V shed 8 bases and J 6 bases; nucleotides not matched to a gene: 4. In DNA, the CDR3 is TGTGCCAGCGGGGACAGGGGGCTCGCTGAAGCTTTCTTT. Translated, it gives CASGDRGLAEAFF.

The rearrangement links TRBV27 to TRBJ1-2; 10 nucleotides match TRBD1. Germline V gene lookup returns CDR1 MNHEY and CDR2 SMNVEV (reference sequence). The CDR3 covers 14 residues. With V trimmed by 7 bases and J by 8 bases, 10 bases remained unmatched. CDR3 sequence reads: CASKNLGTGEGYTF. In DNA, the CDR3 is TGTGCCAGCAAAAACCTCGGGACAGGGGAAGGCTACACCTTC.

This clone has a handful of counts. The CDR3 bases are TGCGCCAGCAGCTTGGATGGAGGGGGCAATCAGCCCCAGCATTTT. Encoded protein: CASSLDGGGNQPQHF. The rearrangement links TRBV5-1 to TRBJ1-5, with D tentatively TRBD1 (5 bases). The CDR3 runs 15 residues. V was clipped by 0 bases and J by 2 bases, with 9 bases between them. CDR1 and CDR2 from the germline V gene are SGHRS and YFSETQ.

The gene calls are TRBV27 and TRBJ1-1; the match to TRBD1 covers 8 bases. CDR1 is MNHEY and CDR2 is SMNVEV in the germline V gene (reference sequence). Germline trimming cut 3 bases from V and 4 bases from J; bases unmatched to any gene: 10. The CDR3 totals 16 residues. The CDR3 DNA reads TGTGCCAGCAGTTTCGATCAGGGGGCATGGGGCACTGAAGCTTTCTTT. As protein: CASSFDQGAWGTEAFF.

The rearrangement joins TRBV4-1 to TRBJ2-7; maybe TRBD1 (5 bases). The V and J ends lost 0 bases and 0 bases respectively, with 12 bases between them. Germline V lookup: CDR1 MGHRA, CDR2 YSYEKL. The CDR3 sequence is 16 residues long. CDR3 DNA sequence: TGCGCCAGCAGCCAAGAATGGGGCTTCAACTCCTACGAGCAGTACTTC. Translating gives CASSQEWGFNSYEQYF.

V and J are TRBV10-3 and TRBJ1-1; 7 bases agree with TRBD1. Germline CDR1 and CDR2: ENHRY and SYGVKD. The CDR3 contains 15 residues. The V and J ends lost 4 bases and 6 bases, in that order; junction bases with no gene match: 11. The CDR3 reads CAISGQTGRTSEAFF. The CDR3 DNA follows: TGTGCCATCAGTGGCCAGACAGGGCGCACATCTGAAGCTTTCTTT.

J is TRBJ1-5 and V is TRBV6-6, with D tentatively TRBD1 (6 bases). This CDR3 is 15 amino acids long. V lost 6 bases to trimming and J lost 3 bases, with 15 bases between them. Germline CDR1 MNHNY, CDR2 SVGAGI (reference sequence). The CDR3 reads CASSSGGQLNQPQHF. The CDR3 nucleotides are TGTGCCAGCAGCTCGGGAGGACAGCTCAATCAGCCCCAGCATTTT.

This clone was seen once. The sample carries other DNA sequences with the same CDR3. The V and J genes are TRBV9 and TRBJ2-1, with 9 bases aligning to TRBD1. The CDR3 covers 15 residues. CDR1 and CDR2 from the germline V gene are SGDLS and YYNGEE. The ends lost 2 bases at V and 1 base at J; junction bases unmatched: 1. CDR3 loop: CASSVGQGSYNEQFF. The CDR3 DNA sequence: TGTGCCAGCAGCGTGGGACAGGGATCCTACAATGAGCAGTTCTTC.

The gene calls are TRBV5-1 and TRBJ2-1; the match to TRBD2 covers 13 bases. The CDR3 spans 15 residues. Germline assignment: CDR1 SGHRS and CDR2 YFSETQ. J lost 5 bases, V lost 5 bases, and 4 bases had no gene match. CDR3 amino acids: CASSRTSGSHNEQFF. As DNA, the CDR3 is TGCGCCAGCAGTAGGACTAGCGGGAGCCACAATGAGCAGTTCTTC.

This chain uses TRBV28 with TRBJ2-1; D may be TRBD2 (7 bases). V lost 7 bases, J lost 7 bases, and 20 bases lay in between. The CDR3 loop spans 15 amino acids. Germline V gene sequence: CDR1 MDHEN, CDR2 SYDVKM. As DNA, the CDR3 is TGTGCCAGCATCTTTGGGGGGGCCTCCCCTAATGAGCAGTTCTTC. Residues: CASIFGGASPNEQFF.